The clone carrying this T cell receptor beta chain was seen once. What it binds is not known. The source of the sample is a study of radiotherapy plus CTLA-4 blockade in lung cancer. Overall study results and limits: Expansion of tumor-derived TCR clones was observed in blood after radiotherapy plus ipilimumab. Early blood T cell clone dynamics reportedly forecast response best, with interferon-beta.

With ipilimumab providing CTLA-4 blockade, focal radiation was administered to patients who had chemo-refractory metastatic non-small-cell lung cancer. Clones were sequenced by immunoSEQ multiplex PCR, and TCRdb holds only the in-frame ones, with some missing. The top ten hold 2.5% to 3.5% of the sample, which has around 110,000 clones, 70% to 85% seen once. The CDR3 is 16 amino acids. Germline V gene sequence: CDR1 SGHVS, CDR2 FQNEAQ. V lost 2 bases to trimming and J lost 1 base; unmatched junction nucleotides: 5. The receptor comes from a human donor with non-small cell lung cancer that progressed on radiotherapy plus ipilimumab. Some clones in this sample may be carry-over from other donors' samples. Sequences were derived from peripheral blood, sampled from a patient treated with radiotherapy plus ipilimumab. The V gene is TRBV7-8, the J gene TRBJ1-1, with 9 bases matching TRBD1. CDR3 DNA sequence: TGTGCCAGCAGCTTACGGGACAGGGCTGGGAACACTGAAGCTTTCTTT. This codes for CASSLRDRAGNTEAFF.